One and the same sample provided the 10 T cell receptor beta chains below, sequenced in a study of spatial heterogeneity in lung cancer. Regarding the study as a whole: Within tumors, counts of expanded alpha and beta TCRs tracked tumor mutation counts.

TCRdb called the 5' RACE reads again in MiXCR, with one record for every CDR3 protein. The profile shows roughly 8,000 distinct CDR3 sequences, 6% to 9% of them singletons. For these TCRs, the target antigens are not known. Time point noted: sample taken at primary tumor resection. This material consisted of lung tumor tissue, taken at surgery. The receptors derive from a female donor with early-stage non-small cell lung cancer.

This clonotype is judged medium-sized. The library was designed around alpha chains, so this beta chain is a stray read whose abundance carries little weight. The chain recombines TRBV5-1 with TRBJ2-7, with 9 positions matching TRBD2. Germline trimming cut 4 bases from V and 6 bases from J; bases unmatched to any gene: 11. The CDR3 length is 15 residues. CDR1 and CDR2 (germline): SGHRS, YFSETQ. The CDR3 DNA sequence: TGCGCCAGCAGCCCCATGGTAGCGGGAGATTTCGAGCAGTACTTC. It translates to CASSPMVAGDFEQYF.

This clonotype came up many times. This beta chain turned up in a library designed for alpha chains; as an off-target read, its abundance says little. The CDR3 sequence: CASSQEPSGRAGNEQFF. In nucleotides, the CDR3 is TGTGCCAGCAGCCAAGAACCTAGCGGGAGGGCAGGTAATGAGCAGTTCTTC. This sequence joins TRBV4-2 and TRBJ2-1, with 12 bases identical to TRBD2. V lost 0 bases, J lost 7 bases, and 7 bases stayed unmatched. Germline CDR1 is LGHNA and CDR2 is YNFKEQ. This CDR3 is built from 17 residues.

Judged by abundance, this clonotype is medium-sized (0.01 to 0.1%). This beta chain turned up in a library designed for alpha chains; as an off-target read, its abundance says little. This chain links TRBV4-2 with TRBJ2-6; 13 bases match TRBD2. Germline lookup yields CDR1 LGHNA and CDR2 YNFKEQ. CDR3 length equals 18 residues. Trimming at V came to 3 bases and at J to 2 bases, leaving 4 bases not matched to a gene. The CDR3 nucleotides are TGTGCCAGCAGCCACGTACTAGCGGGAGGGACTGGGGCCAACGTCCTGACTTTC. This codes for CASSHVLAGGTGANVLTF.

There are a few counts of this clonotype. A single base separates this from a much larger clone, so it may be a read error. This beta chain turned up in a library designed for alpha chains; as an off-target read, its abundance says little. This chain joins TRBV7-2 and TRBJ1-2, with 7 nucleotides matching TRBD1. Per the germline V gene, CDR1 is SGHTA and CDR2 is FQGNSA. The CDR3 has 14 residues. After removal of 1 base from V and 4 bases from J, the junction contained 3 bases not matched to a gene. CDR3 sequence (DNA): TGTGCCAGCAGCTTAGAGGGGACAGTCTATGGCTACACCTTC. Encoded protein: CASSLEGTVYGYTF.

This clonotype was recorded many times. Being off target in a library aimed at alpha chains, this beta chain has a size of little meaning. The CDR3 DNA reads TGCAGTGCTAGACAGGACAGGCCTGAAGCTTTCTTT. Its translation: CSARQDRPEAFF. The chain is built from TRBV20-1 and TRBJ1-1; 7 bases line up with TRBD1. This CDR3 comprises 12 residues. The V and J ends lost 2 bases and 6 bases, in that order; junction bases with no gene match: 3. The germline V gene encodes CDR1 DFQATT and CDR2 SNEGSKA (reference sequence).

This clonotype has at least ten counts. This beta chain is a stray read from a library made for alpha chains; its abundance is not meaningful. The chain links TRBV10-3 to TRBJ2-5, with D hard to call. The CDR3 covers 14 residues. V gave up 2 bases and J gave up 2 bases, with 9 bases separating them. Looked up from germline, CDR1 is ENHRY and CDR2 is SYGVKD. CDR3 loop: CAISELYEQETQYF. CDR3 bases: TGTGCCATCAGTGAGCTGTATGAACAAGAGACCCAGTACTTC.

In its sample, this clonotype was seen many times. Being off target in a library aimed at alpha chains, this beta chain has a size of little meaning. This chain links TRBV10-2 with TRBJ2-3; 12 bases are a match to TRBD2. CDR1 is WSHSY and CDR2 is SAAADI in the germline V gene. The CDR3 is 15 amino acids. The J segment lost 4 bases and the V segment lost 6 bases, leaving 5 bases of the junction unmatched. This CDR3 reads CASRVTSGSADTQYF. In DNA form, the CDR3 reads TGCGCCAGCAGGGTGACTAGCGGGAGTGCAGATACGCAGTATTTT.

This clonotype was seen many times. Because this beta chain is a stray read in a library intended to capture alpha chains, its abundance should not be given much weight. This chain joins TRBV5-1 and TRBJ1-5, with 8 bases matching TRBD1. The germline V gene encodes CDR1 SGHRS and CDR2 YFSETQ. Unmatched junction bases numbered 3, after V lost 2 bases and J lost 8 bases. CDR3 size: 13 residues. CDR3 nucleotide sequence: TGCGCCAGCAGCTTTGGACAGGGCGAGCCCCAGCATTTT. It specifies CASSFGQGEPQHF.

This clonotype rates as medium-sized. This beta chain is a stray read from a library made for alpha chains; its abundance is not meaningful. The V and J genes are TRBV2 and TRBJ2-2; TRBD1 aligns across 7 bases. Germline V gene sequence: CDR1 SNHLY, CDR2 FYNNEI. The V segment lost 9 bases and the J segment 4 bases; nucleotides outside the gene matches: 5. The CDR3 has 13 amino acids. The CDR3 nucleotides are TGTGCCAGAGGGGGCATTGGCACCGGGGAGCTGTTTTTT. Translation: CARGGIGTGELFF.

This clonotype was seen ten or more times. Because the library targeted alpha chains, this beta chain is an off-target read whose size means little. V and J are TRBV5-1 and TRBJ2-2; 10 nucleotides align to TRBD2. The CDR3 length is 17 residues. Trimming removed 0 bases from V and 2 bases from J; junction bases left unmatched: 4. In germline, CDR1 is SGHRS, CDR2 YFSETQ. CDR3 nucleotides: TGCGCCAGCAGCTTGGCGGCTAGCGGGAGTAACACCGGGGAGCTGTTTTTT. It translates to CASSLAASGSNTGELFF. Looking up the rest from reference TRBV5-1 and TRBJ2-2 gives the full variable domain: KAGVTQTPRYLIKTRGQQVTLSCSPISGHRSVSWYQQTPGQGLQFLFEYFSETQRNKGNFPGRFSGRQFSNSRSEMNVSTLELGDSALYLCASSLAASGSNTGELFFGEGSRLTVL.